The 14 T cell receptor beta chains below all came from one sample that was sequenced in a study of early stage breast cancer tumors. Only in-frame clones appear in the TCRdb table, and some are missing; sequencing was by immunoSEQ multiplex PCR. The data contain around 20,000 clones, around 88% of them singletons. The sequenced sample consisted of blood. Receptors were obtained from an older person with breast cancer.

This clone occurred a few times. This chain links TRBV21-1 with TRBJ2-7; TRBD1, the table's D call, was not compared with the DNA. TRBV21-1 is a listed pseudogene. This CDR3 has 16 amino acids. The CDR3 coding sequence is TGTGCCAGCAGCTCGGAGGACAGGGCATTCTCCTACGAGCAGTACTTC. It encodes CASSSEDRAFSYEQYF.

This chain links TRBV6-4 with TRBJ2-2, with TRBD1 identical over 8 bases. Per the germline V gene, CDR1 is MRHNA and CDR2 is SNTAGT. The CDR3 totals 15 residues. V was pared by 6 bases and J by 1 base, with 4 bases of the junction left unmatched. The CDR3: CASRAGGRNTGELFF. CDR3 sequence (DNA): TGTGCCAGCAGAGCAGGGGGCAGGAACACCGGGGAGCTGTTTTTT.

The J gene is TRBJ2-2, the V gene TRBV2, with no clear D. Trimming removed 4 bases at V and 0 bases at J, with 9 bases between. The germline gives CDR1 SNHLY, CDR2 FYNNEI. This CDR3 has 15 amino acids. CDR3 DNA: TGTGCCAGCAGTGCAAGAACAGCGAACACCGGGGAGCTGTTTTTT. Translated, it gives CASSARTANTGELFF.

The table lists this clone with a count of one. CDR3 sequence reads: CASSVDLGAGETQYF. The CDR3 DNA sequence: TGTGCCAGCAGCGTAGATTTGGGGGCTGGGGAGACCCAGTACTTC. The V gene is TRBV9, the J gene TRBJ2-5; weak D call: TRBD1 (6 bases). The ends were cut back, 0 bases at V and 5 bases at J, with 14 bases in the middle. The CDR3 spans 15 residues. Germline V gene data show CDR1 as SGDLS and CDR2 as YYNGEE.

This clone was detected only a few times. This chain uses TRBV2 with TRBJ1-2; 7 positions match TRBD1. The germline V gene has CDR1 SNHLY and CDR2 FYNNEI. J gave up 8 bases and V 6 bases, and 6 bases lay outside the gene matches. This CDR3 comprises 12 residues. This chain's CDR3 is CASRRDSTGYTF. CDR3 bases: TGTGCCAGCAGGAGGGACAGTACCGGCTACACCTTC. The full variable domain, with the rest looked up from reference TRBV2 and TRBJ1-2, is EPEVTQTPSHQVTQMGQEVILRCVPISNHLYFYWYRQILGQKVEFLVSFYNNEISEKSEIFDDQFSVERPDGSNFTLKIRSTKLEDSAMYFCASRRDSTGYTFGSGTRLTVV.

The chain uses TRBV2 and TRBJ1-2; 7 positions match TRBD1. CDR1 is SNHLY, CDR2 FYNNEI, per germline. The CDR3 totals 14 residues. Germline trimming cut 6 bases from V and 0 bases from J; bases unmatched to any gene: 4. In DNA, the CDR3 is TGTGCCAGCAGCCTACAGGGGTCTAACTATGGCTACACCTTC. This sequence encodes CASSLQGSNYGYTF.

V gene TRBV7-8 combines with J gene TRBJ2-5, with 7 positions matching TRBD1. After removal of 6 bases from V and 6 bases from J, the junction contained 7 bases not matched to a gene. This CDR3 spans 13 amino acids. In germline, CDR1 is SGHVS, CDR2 FQNEAQ. The CDR3 sequence is CASSITGVQTQYF. CDR3 DNA sequence: TGTGCCAGCAGTATTACAGGGGTGCAGACCCAGTACTTC.

The chain joins TRBV2 to TRBJ1-2; D unclear. This CDR3 contains 14 residues. Germline assignment: CDR1 SNHLY and CDR2 FYNNEI. V was clipped by 3 bases and J by 4 bases, with 12 bases between them. CDR3 coding DNA: TGTGCCAGCAGTGAGGGGAGGCTTAGCTATGGCTACACCTTC. This codes for CASSEGRLSYGYTF.

The gene calls are TRBV27 and TRBJ2-1, with D tentatively TRBD1 (7 bases). CDR3 length equals 14 residues. The germline CDR1 and CDR2 sequences are MNHEY and SMNVEV (reference sequence). V was trimmed by 7 bases and J by 0 bases, leaving 10 bases between them. Written as DNA, the CDR3 is TGTGCCAGCATCCAGGGGGGCTCCTACAATGAGCAGTTCTTC. This gives the protein CASIQGGSYNEQFF.

The CDR3 DNA reads as TGTGCCAGCAGCCGTGCGTCCGCAGATACGCAGTATTTT. This encodes CASSRASADTQYF. The chain recombines TRBV7-6 with TRBJ2-3, with D unresolved. Trimming stripped 5 bases from V and 4 bases from J, with 10 bases between. The CDR3 loop spans 13 amino acids. Germline V lookup: CDR1 SGHVS, CDR2 FNYEAQ.

The chain employs TRBV4-2 and TRBJ2-2; 9 bases line up with TRBD2. Germline CDR1 and CDR2: LGHNA and YNFKEQ. V shed 4 bases and J 5 bases; nucleotides not matched to a gene: 5. CDR3 length: 15 amino acids. The CDR3 spells CASSRGGAGTGELFF. The CDR3 bases are TGTGCCAGCAGCCGCGGGGGGGCCGGGACCGGGGAGCTGTTTTTT.

This clone was picked up a small number of times. The chain links TRBV16 to TRBJ1-2; D is uncertain. CDR1 and CDR2 from the germline V gene are KGHSY and FQNENV. The V and J ends lost 0 bases and 5 bases respectively, with 7 bases between them. The CDR3 spans 13 residues. As DNA, the CDR3 is TGTGCCAGCAGCCAATCGCGCGGGTATGGCTACACCTTC. This gives the protein CASSQSRGYGYTF.

This chain uses TRBV27 with TRBJ1-2; 7 positions match TRBD1. This CDR3 is 14 amino acids long. J lost 4 bases, V lost 2 bases, and 4 bases had no gene match. The germline CDR1 and CDR2 sequences are MNHEY and SMNVEV (reference sequence). CDR3 sequence: CASSLQGQSYGYTF. In DNA, the CDR3 is TGTGCCAGCAGTTTACAGGGACAGAGCTATGGCTACACCTTC.

This chain joins TRBV18 and TRBJ2-7; 7 bases agree with TRBD1. CDR1 is KGHSH and CDR2 is LQKENI in the germline V gene. V trimming: 3 bases; J trimming: 7 bases; junction bases outside the gene matches: 15. The CDR3 runs 16 residues. CDR3 amino acids: CASSPNPPSATGEQYF. The DNA of the CDR3 is TGTGCCAGCTCACCGAATCCTCCATCGGCGACAGGGGAGCAGTACTTC.